The source of this TCR beta chain is a study of blood T cell repertoires in COVID-19. At the level of the study: The United States, Italy and Spain were the sources of the acute and convalescent COVID-19 samples.

With V trimmed by 0 bases and J by 1 base, 0 bases remained unmatched. The CDR3 has 15 amino acids. Looked up from germline, CDR1 is SGHNT and CDR2 is YYREEE (reference sequence). Recruits, aged about 18 to 89 years, lived in 20 to 30 US areas. Two negative PCRs, clearance, or symptom resolution had been documented for recovered Cohort 3 donors. As handled by the study authors: Using reference gene primer amplification, nucleated cell counts were estimated. TCRdb keeps only in-frame clones here, not all; method: immunoSEQ multiplex PCR. V, J and clone size were drawn from that table, and D and trimming were deduced from the DNA. The table lists some 200,000 clones, approximately 78% of them singletons.

The sequenced sample consisted of PBMCs or T cells enriched from blood (not recorded which). The TCR was taken from a woman aged 45-65 years who had recovered from COVID-19. This chain uses TRBV5-4 with TRBJ2-3; TRBD2 matches 9 bases. The DNA of the CDR3 is TGTGCCAGCAGCTTGGGACTAGCGGGCACAGATACGCAGTATTTT. Protein product: CASSLGLAGTDTQYF.